Presented here are 7 T cell receptor beta chains from one specimen sequenced in a study of T cells in Graves' hyperthyroidism and ophthalmopathy. Using RNA transcripts as the source, TCR beta CDR3 regions were amplified. TCR CDR3 regions were first amplified by RT-PCR with HTBI primers. TCRdb analysed the multiplex PCR reads with MiXCR anew, one entry per CDR3 protein. The sample yields over 700,000 distinct CDR3 sequences, 30% to 40% seen once. Sequenced sample: blood. The origin of the receptors is a woman aged 40 to 50 with Graves' hyperthyroidism.

This clonotype was seen at least ten times. CDR3 nucleotide sequence: TGTGCCAGCAGCTTAAGGGGCGATAACTATGGCTACACCTTC. This gives the protein CASSLRGDNYGYTF. J is TRBJ1-2 and V is TRBV7-2; tentative D call: TRBD1 (5 bases). Per germline, CDR1 SGHTA and CDR2 FQGNSA. V was pared by 2 bases and J by 1 base, with 8 bases between. CDR3 length equals 14 residues.

This chain uses TRBV20-1 with TRBJ2-7; 7 bases align to TRBD1. The germline V gene encodes CDR1 DFQATT and CDR2 SNEGSKA (reference sequence). V lost 6 bases and J lost 4; bases outside the gene matches: 9. The CDR3 covers 13 residues. CDR3 residues: CSAKGGREYEQYF. In DNA form, the CDR3 reads TGCAGTGCCAAAGGGGGCAGGGAATACGAGCAGTACTTC.

This chain uses TRBV10-3 with TRBJ1-3; D is undetermined. With 7 bases removed from V and 4 bases from J, the gap between germline ends came to 17 bases. CDR1 ENHRY and CDR2 SYGVKD come from the germline V gene. This CDR3 is built from 15 residues. The CDR3 loop reads CAITLRQRGGNTIYF. CDR3 in DNA: TGTGCCATCACCTTGAGGCAGCGAGGAGGAAACACCATATATTTT.

This clonotype was seen a handful of times. The chain combines TRBV12-3 or TRBV12-4 with TRBJ1-5; the D is unclear. V was cut by 8 bases and J by 2 bases, with 16 bases left in between. This CDR3 contains 15 residues. DNA for the CDR3: TGTGCCAGCCAGGTCGGACGGGGTGGCAATCAGCCCCAGCATTTT. Residues: CASQVGRGGNQPQHF.

This clonotype was recorded many times. V gene TRBV7-2 combines with J gene TRBJ1-1, with D hard to call. Germline values: CDR1 SGHTA, CDR2 FQGNSA. The CDR3 covers 17 residues. Trimming removed 0 bases from V and 2 bases from J, with 16 bases in between. CDR3 bases: TGTGCCAGCAGCTTAGCGCTGGGCACATTACTAAACACTGAAGCTTTCTTT. Translated, it gives CASSLALGTLLNTEAFF.

The table lists this clonotype with many counts. V usage is TRBV12-3 or TRBV12-4 and J usage is TRBJ1-2; TRBD1 agrees at 7 bases. J gave up 8 bases and V 8 bases, and 14 bases lay outside the gene matches. The CDR3 covers 14 residues. This chain's CDR3 is CASSPPGQWSGYTF. The CDR3 nucleotides are TGTGCCAGCTCACCCCCGGGACAGTGGAGCGGCTACACCTTC.

J is TRBJ1-6 and V is TRBV7-2; possibly TRBD1 for D (5 bases). The CDR3 is 16 amino acids. Trimming took off 5 bases at V and 8 bases at J, with 19 bases between the two ends. Germline V gene data show CDR1 as SGHTA and CDR2 as FQGNSA. CDR3 in amino acids: CASSPSRDRVDSPLHF. The CDR3, as DNA: TGTGCCAGCAGCCCAAGTCGGGACCGTGTCGATTCACCCCTCCACTTT.